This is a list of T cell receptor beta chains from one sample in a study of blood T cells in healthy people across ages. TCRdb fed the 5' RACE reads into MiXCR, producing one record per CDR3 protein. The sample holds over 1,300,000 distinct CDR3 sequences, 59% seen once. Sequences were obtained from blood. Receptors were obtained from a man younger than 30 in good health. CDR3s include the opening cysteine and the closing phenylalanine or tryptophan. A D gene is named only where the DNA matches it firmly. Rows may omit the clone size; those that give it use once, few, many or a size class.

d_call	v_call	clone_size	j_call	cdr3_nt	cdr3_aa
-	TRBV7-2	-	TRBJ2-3	TGTGCCAGCAGCTTAGAGTATCGCGGGGTAGCTAGCACAGATACGCAGTATTTT	CASSLEYRGVASTDTQYF
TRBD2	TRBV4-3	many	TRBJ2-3	TGCGCCAGCAGCCAAGATCTAGCGGGGGGCGCGGATACGCAGTATTTT	CASSQDLAGGADTQYF
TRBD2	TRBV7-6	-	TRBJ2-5	TGTGCCAGCAGCTTAGGCGGGGGGGGTTCCCTGGAGACCCAGTACTTC	CASSLGGGGSLETQYF
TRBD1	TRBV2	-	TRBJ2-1	TGTGCCAGCACCAAGACAGGGGGGGACTACAATGAGCAGTTCTTC	CASTKTGGDYNEQFF
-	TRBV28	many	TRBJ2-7	TGTGCCAGCAGTTCAAGCAGGGGAGGCGAGCAGTACTTC	CASSSSRGGEQYF
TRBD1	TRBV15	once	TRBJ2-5	TGTGCCACCAGCAGAGGGACAGGCCAAGAGACCCAGTACTTC	CATSRGTGQETQYF
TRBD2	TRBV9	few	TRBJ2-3	TGTGCCAGCAGCGTAGATCCAGCGGGAAGGATGGATACGCAGTATTTT	CASSVDPAGRMDTQYF
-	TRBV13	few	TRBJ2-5	TGTGCCAGCAGCCCCCTGCGACTACAAGAGACCCAGTACTTC	CASSPLRLQETQYF
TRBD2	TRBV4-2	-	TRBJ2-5	TGTGCCAGCAGCCAGACTAGCCTAGCGGCACCCCAAGAGACCCAGTACTTC	CASSQTSLAAPQETQYF
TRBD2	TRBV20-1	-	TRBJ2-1	TGCAGTGCTAGGGTACTAGCGGGAGGCTCCTACAATGAGCAGTTCTTC	CSARVLAGGSYNEQFF
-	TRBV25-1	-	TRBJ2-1	TGTGCCAGCAGTGAGCGGACCAGGGGACCTAACAATGAGCAGTTCTTC	CASSERTRGPNNEQFF
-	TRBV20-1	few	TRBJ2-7	TGCAGTGCTAGGAGGGACTTCTCCTACGAGCAGTACTTC	CSARRDFSYEQYF
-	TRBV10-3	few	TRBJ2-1	TGTGCCACACAGTCCCCCTCCTACAATGAGCAGTTCTTC	CATQSPSYNEQFF
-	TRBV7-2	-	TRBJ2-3	TGTGCCAGCAGCTTAGCAAGGGAAGTCGCGCAGTATTTT	CASSLAREVAQYF
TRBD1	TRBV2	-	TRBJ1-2	TGTGCCAGCAACGAAAGGACAGGGTTGGTTGGGGGTAACTATGGCTACACCTTC	CASNERTGLVGGNYGYTF
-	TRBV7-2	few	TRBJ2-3	TGTGCCAGCAGCCCAACAGCCTTACTGGGGAAAGATACGCAGTATTTT	CASSPTALLGKDTQYF
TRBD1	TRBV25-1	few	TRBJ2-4	TGTGCCAGCAGTGACGACAGGGTGTCCATTCAGTACTTC	CASSDDRVSIQYF
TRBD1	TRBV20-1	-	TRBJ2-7	TGCAGTGCTACCGGGGACAGGGGGGTTTACGAGCAGTACTTC	CSATGDRGVYEQYF
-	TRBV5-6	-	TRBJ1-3	TGTGCCAGCAACTACTTGGAGGGAGGAAACACCATATATTTT	CASNYLEGGNTIYF
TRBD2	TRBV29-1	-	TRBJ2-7	TGCAGCGTTGCCCCTAGACTAGCGGGAGCGATCGAGCAGTACTTC	CSVAPRLAGAIEQYF
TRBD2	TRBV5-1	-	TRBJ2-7	TGCGCCAGCAGCTTGTCGCGGGAGACCTCCTACGAGCAGTACTTC	CASSLSRETSYEQYF
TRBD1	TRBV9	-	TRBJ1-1	TGTGCCAGCAGCATCACCGGGACAGGTTCGGGGCTCACTGAAGCTTTCTTT	CASSITGTGSGLTEAFF
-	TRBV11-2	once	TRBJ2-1	TGTGCCAGCAGCCGACTCTTACTAAACAAGGAGCAGTTCTTC	CASSRLLLNKEQFF
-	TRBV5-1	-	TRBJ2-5	TGCGCCAGCAGCGTAGCACAGGGAATTGGAGAGCAGTACTTC	CASSVAQGIGEQYF
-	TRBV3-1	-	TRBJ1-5	TGTGCCAGCAGTCTTGACAGAGGTAAACAGCCCCAGCATTTT	CASSLDRGKQPQHF
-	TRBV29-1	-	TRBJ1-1	TGCAGCGTTGCTGAGACAATGGCTTTCTTT	CSVAETMAFF
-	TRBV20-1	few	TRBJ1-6	TGCAGTGCAACGCCGGGACGGATAAATTCACCCCTCCACTTT	CSATPGRINSPLHF